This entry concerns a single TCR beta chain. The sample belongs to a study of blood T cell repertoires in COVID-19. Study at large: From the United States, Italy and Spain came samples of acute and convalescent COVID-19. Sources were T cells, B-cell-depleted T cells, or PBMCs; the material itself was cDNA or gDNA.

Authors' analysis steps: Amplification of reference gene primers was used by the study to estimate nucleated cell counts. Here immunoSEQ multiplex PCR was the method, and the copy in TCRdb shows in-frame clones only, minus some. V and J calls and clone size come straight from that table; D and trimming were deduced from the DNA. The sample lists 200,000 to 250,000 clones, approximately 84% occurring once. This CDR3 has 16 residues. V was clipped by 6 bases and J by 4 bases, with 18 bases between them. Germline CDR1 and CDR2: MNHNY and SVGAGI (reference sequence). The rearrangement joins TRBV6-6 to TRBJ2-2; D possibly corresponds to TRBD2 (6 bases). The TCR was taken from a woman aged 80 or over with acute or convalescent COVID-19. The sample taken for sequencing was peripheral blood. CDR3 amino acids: CASSSGRQGGTGELFF. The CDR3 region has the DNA TGTGCCAGCAGCTCAGGTCGGCAGGGAGGCACCGGGGAGCTGTTTTTT.